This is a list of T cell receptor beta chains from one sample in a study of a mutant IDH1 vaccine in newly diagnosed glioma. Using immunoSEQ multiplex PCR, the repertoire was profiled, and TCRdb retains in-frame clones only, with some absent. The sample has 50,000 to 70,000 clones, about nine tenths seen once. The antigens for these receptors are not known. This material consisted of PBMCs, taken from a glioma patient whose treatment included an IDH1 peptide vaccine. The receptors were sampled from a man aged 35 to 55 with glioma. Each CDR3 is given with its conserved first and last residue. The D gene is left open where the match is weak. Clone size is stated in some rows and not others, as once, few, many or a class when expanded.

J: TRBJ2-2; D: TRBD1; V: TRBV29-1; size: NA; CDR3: CSVQPTGDTGELFF; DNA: TGCAGCGTCCAACCCACAGGGGACACCGGGGAGCTGTTTTTT
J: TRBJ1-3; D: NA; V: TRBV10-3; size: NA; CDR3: CAIKGTTGRENTIYF; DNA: TGTGCCATCAAAGGAACGACAGGTCGCGAAAACACCATATATTTT
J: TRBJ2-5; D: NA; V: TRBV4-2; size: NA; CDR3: CASSQDLGRQETQYF; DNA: TGTGCCAGCAGCCAAGATTTGGGGAGACAAGAGACCCAGTACTTC
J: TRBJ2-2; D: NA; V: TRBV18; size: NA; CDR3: CASSPRSDGTGELFF; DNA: TGTGCCAGCTCACCACGGAGTGACGGCACCGGGGAGCTGTTTTTT
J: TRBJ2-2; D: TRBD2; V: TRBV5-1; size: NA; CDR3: CASSLVTSGSFGGELFF; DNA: TGCGCCAGCAGCTTGGTGACTAGCGGGAGTTTCGGCGGGGAGCTGTTTTTT
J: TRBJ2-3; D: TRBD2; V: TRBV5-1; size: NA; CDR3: CASSSLAGVTDTQYF; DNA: TGCGCCAGCAGCTCCCTAGCGGGAGTCACAGATACGCAGTATTTT
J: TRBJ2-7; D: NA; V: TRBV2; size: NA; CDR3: CASSERDYNSYEQYF; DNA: TGTGCCAGCAGTGAAAGAGACTATAACTCCTACGAGCAGTACTTC
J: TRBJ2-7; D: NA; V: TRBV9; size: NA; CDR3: CASSVRPGDTYEQYF; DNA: TGTGCCAGCAGCGTACGACCAGGTGACACCTACGAGCAGTACTTC
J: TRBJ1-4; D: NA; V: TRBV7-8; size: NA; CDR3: CASRTGTNNEKLFF; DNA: TGTGCCAGCAGGACCGGGACGAATAATGAAAAACTGTTTTTT
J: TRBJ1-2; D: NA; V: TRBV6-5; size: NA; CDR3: CASSKDIQGLYGYTF; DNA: TGTGCCAGCAGTAAAGATATACAGGGCCTCTATGGCTACACCTTC
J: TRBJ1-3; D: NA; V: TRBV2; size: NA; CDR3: CASSDLGFAGNTIYF; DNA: TGTGCCAGCAGTGATCTAGGGTTCGCTGGAAACACCATATATTTT
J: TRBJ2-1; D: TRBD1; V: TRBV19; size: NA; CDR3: CASSPQQGGEQFF; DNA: TGTGCCAGTAGTCCACAACAGGGGGGCGAGCAGTTCTTC
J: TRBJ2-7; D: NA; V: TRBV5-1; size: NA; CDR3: CASSLVGMEPYEQYF; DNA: TGCGCCAGCAGCTTGGTCGGGATGGAGCCCTACGAGCAGTACTTC
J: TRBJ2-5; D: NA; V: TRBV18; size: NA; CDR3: CASSPPPGVGEHQETQYF; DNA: TGTGCCAGCTCACCTCCCCCTGGGGTGGGAGAACACCAAGAGACCCAGTACTTC
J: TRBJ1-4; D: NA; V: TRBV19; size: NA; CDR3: CASNSGSPNEKLFF; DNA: TGTGCCAGTAACTCGGGGAGTCCTAATGAAAAACTGTTTTTT
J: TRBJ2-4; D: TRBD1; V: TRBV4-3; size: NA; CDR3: CASSQDRGGGNIQYF; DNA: TGCGCCAGCAGCCAGGACAGGGGTGGAGGGAACATTCAGTACTTC
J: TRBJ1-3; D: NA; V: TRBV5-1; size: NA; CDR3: CASSTGASGNTIYF; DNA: TGCGCCAGCAGCACCGGGGCCTCTGGAAACACCATATATTTT
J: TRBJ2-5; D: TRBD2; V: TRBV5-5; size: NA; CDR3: CASIRWEGVETQYF; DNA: TGTGCCAGCATTAGGTGGGAGGGCGTTGAGACCCAGTACTTC
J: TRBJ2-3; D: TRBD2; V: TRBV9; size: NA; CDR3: CASSGDLAASTDTQYF; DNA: TGTGCCAGCAGCGGAGATCTAGCGGCTAGCACAGATACGCAGTATTTT
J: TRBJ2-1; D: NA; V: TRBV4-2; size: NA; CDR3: CASSQAPSEAYNEQFF; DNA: TGTGCCAGCAGCCAAGCCCCCTCGGAAGCCTACAATGAGCAGTTCTTC
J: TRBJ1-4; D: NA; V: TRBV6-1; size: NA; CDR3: CASSEAWFRGSEKLFF; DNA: TGTGCCAGCAGTGAAGCGTGGTTTAGGGGGTCTGAAAAACTGTTTTTT
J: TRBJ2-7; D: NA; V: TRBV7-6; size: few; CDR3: CASSLSPPGQFGEQYF; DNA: TGTGCCAGCAGCTTATCCCCCCCGGGGCAGTTTGGCGAGCAGTACTTC
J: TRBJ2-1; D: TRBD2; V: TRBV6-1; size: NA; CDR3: CASSLLAITVNEQFF; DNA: TGTGCCAGCAGTTTACTAGCGATAACGGTTAATGAGCAGTTCTTC
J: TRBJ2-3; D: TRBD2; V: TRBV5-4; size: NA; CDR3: CASSGLATDTQYF; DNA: TGTGCCAGTTCAGGACTAGCGACAGATACGCAGTATTTT
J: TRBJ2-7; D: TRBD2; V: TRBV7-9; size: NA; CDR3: CASSSQGGLAYEQYF; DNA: TGTGCCAGCAGCTCTCAAGGGGGACTAGCCTACGAGCAGTACTTC
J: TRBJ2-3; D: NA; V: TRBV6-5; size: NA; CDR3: CASTPQDGKDTQYF; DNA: TGTGCCAGCACCCCACAGGACGGGAAAGATACGCAGTATTTT
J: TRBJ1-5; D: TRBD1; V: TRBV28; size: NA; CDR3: CASSLTGAHQPQHF; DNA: TGTGCCAGCAGTTTAACAGGGGCGCATCAGCCCCAGCATTTT